The 31 T cell receptor beta chains below all came from one sample that was sequenced in a study of cytomegalovirus exposure and HLA in healthy donors. Primers for the PCR totalled 60 Vbeta and 13 Jbeta. The table came from immunoSEQ multiplex PCR; TCRdb's copy has only in-frame clones and leaves some out. This sample yields 140,000 or so clones, of which 84% are seen a single time; approximately 2.7% belongs to the top ten. The sequenced material came from PBMCs. The receptors originated from a boy under 10 years old in good health and CMV-seronegative.

This chain joins TRBV28 and TRBJ2-5, with 9 bases aligning to TRBD1. Germline values: CDR1 MDHEN, CDR2 SYDVKM. The CDR3 length is 15 residues. The V gene end was trimmed by 5 bases and the J gene end by 5 bases; junction bases not matched to a gene: 9. The CDR3 spells CASSPGQGIGETQYF. In DNA form, the CDR3 reads TGTGCCAGCAGTCCGGGACAGGGCATCGGGGAGACCCAGTACTTC.

V gene TRBV9 combines with J gene TRBJ1-2, with D maybe TRBD1 (5 bases). The CDR3 extends over 16 amino acids. Between the trimmed V and J ends, which lost 4 bases and 1 base, there was a span of 17 bases. Germline assignment: CDR1 SGDLS and CDR2 YYNGEE. In nucleotides, the CDR3 is TGTGCCAGCAGCAGATGGCGACAGAAAATTAACTATGGCTACACCTTC. Translation gives CASSRWRQKINYGYTF. Full variable domain (rest looked up from reference TRBV9 and TRBJ1-2): DSGVTQTPKHLITATGQRVTLRCSPRSGDLSVYWYQQSLDQGLQFLIQYYNGEERAKGNILERFSAQQFPDLHSELNLSSLELGDSALYFCASSRWRQKINYGYTFGSGTRLTVV.

The chain links TRBV27 to TRBJ1-2, with TRBD1 matching over 7 bases. The CDR3 covers 13 residues. J lost 7 bases, V lost 5 bases, and 7 bases had no gene match. Germline assignment: CDR1 MNHEY and CDR2 SMNVEV (reference sequence). CDR3 nucleotides: TGTGCCAGCAGTGCCACAGGGGTTGGTGGCTACACCTTC. Protein product: CASSATGVGGYTF.

This clone was observed once. The J gene is TRBJ2-7, the V gene TRBV5-1, with TRBD1 as a possible D gene (6 bases). The V end lost 4 bases, the J end lost 0 bases, and 11 bases lay between the germline ends. Per the germline V gene, CDR1 is SGHRS and CDR2 is YFSETQ. This CDR3 is built from 14 residues. This chain's CDR3 is CASSIEDSSYEQYF. CDR3 DNA: TGCGCCAGCAGCATAGAGGACAGCTCCTACGAGCAGTACTTC.

For the CDR3, the DNA is TGTGCCAGCAGCTCCAGCGGGAGGCCGAGCTCCTACAATGAGCAGTTCTTC. This translates into CASSSSGRPSSYNEQFF. The V gene is TRBV7-2, the J gene TRBJ2-1; the match to TRBD2 covers 9 bases. V was clipped by 4 bases and J by 0 bases; unmatched bases: 7. Germline lookup yields CDR1 SGHTA and CDR2 FQGNSA. This CDR3 comprises 17 residues.

The gene calls are TRBV10-3 and TRBJ2-3; possible D gene TRBD1, 5 bases. The CDR3 consists of 13 residues. Per germline, CDR1 ENHRY and CDR2 SYGVKD. V was pared by 8 bases and J by 1 base, with 10 bases between. The CDR3, as DNA: TGTGCCATCGGGCAACAGGGCACAGATACGCAGTATTTT. Residues: CAIGQQGTDTQYF.

This clone appeared once. The J gene is TRBJ2-5, the V gene TRBV2; possibly TRBD1 for D (5 bases). The CDR3 consists of 14 residues. Deletions cut 1 base from V and 0 bases from J, with 6 bases between. Looked up from germline, CDR1 is SNHLY and CDR2 is FYNNEI. The CDR3 sequence: CASSEGQNQETQYF. In nucleotides, the CDR3 is TGTGCCAGCAGTGAAGGACAGAACCAAGAGACCCAGTACTTC.

The chain couples TRBV6-1 to TRBJ1-5, with 7 bases fitting TRBD1. The CDR3 is 15 amino acids. Germline values: CDR1 MNHNS, CDR2 SASEGT. Unmatched junction bases numbered 7, after V lost 5 bases and J lost 3 bases. DNA of the CDR3: TGTGCCAGCAGTTCCCGGGGACAGAACAATCAGCCCCAGCATTTT. Amino acids: CASSSRGQNNQPQHF.

This clone was seen many times. J is TRBJ1-4 and V is TRBV28; D is undetermined. With 5 bases removed from V and 6 bases from J, the gap between germline ends came to 13 bases. The length of the CDR3 is 14 residues. CDR1 is MDHEN, CDR2 SYDVKM, per germline. DNA for the CDR3: TGTGCCAGCAGTGCCGGGGTAGCGTATGAAAAACTGTTTTTT. Amino acids: CASSAGVAYEKLFF.

This sequence joins TRBV27 and TRBJ1-4; a weak D match, TRBD1 (5 bases). This CDR3 comprises 16 residues. Between the trimmed V and J ends, which lost 4 bases and 0 bases, there was a span of 12 bases. In germline, CDR1 is MNHEY, CDR2 SMNVEV (reference sequence). The CDR3 DNA follows: TGTGCCAGCAGTTGGAATCAGGGTTCAACTAATGAAAAACTGTTTTTT. Encoded protein: CASSWNQGSTNEKLFF.

This sequence joins TRBV9 and TRBJ1-4; 11 bases map to TRBD1. CDR1 and CDR2 (germline): SGDLS, YYNGEE. V trimming: 7 bases; J trimming: 8 bases; junction bases outside the gene matches: 7. The CDR3 spans 14 residues. CDR3 sequence (DNA): TGTGCCAGCGGTAGGACAGGGGGCGGGGAAAAACTGTTTTTT. It specifies CASGRTGGGEKLFF.

V gene TRBV11-3 combines with J gene TRBJ2-3; TRBD2 aligns across 7 bases. The germline gives CDR1 SGHNT, CDR2 YENEEA. Germline trimming cut 5 bases from V and 12 bases from J; bases unmatched to any gene: 2. This CDR3 has 10 amino acids. CDR3 in amino acids: CASSRGVQYF. Here the CDR3 DNA reads TGTGCCAGCAGCCGGGGGGTCCAGTATTTT.

The chain employs TRBV4-3 and TRBJ1-6; D uncertain. V was pared by 0 bases and J by 11 bases, with 11 bases between. Germline CDR1 and CDR2: LGHNA and YSLEER. This CDR3 is 14 amino acids long. In nucleotides, the CDR3 is TGCGCCAGCAGCCAAGACAGGTCCTCTACACCCCTCCACTTT. It encodes CASSQDRSSTPLHF.

The gene calls are TRBV7-9 and TRBJ1-5; the match to TRBD1 covers 10 bases. V was clipped by 10 bases and J by 5 bases; unmatched bases: 17. The length of the CDR3 is 17 residues. Germline lookup yields CDR1 SEHNR and CDR2 FQNEAQ (reference sequence). The CDR3 loop reads CATAQTETGGYDQPQHF. CDR3 DNA: TGTGCCACCGCGCAGACAGAGACAGGGGGCTATGATCAGCCCCAGCATTTT.

The chain is built from TRBV2 and TRBJ1-2; 8 nucleotides match TRBD1. The CDR3 is 15 residues long. Germline CDR1 and CDR2: SNHLY and FYNNEI. V shed 6 bases, J shed 2 bases, and the junction held 8 bases outside the gene matches. This CDR3 reads CASSATGGANYGYTF. The DNA of the CDR3 is TGTGCCAGCAGCGCAACAGGGGGAGCCAACTATGGCTACACCTTC.

The rearrangement uses TRBV6-5 and TRBJ2-7; 9 bases agree with TRBD1. The CDR3 sequence is 13 residues long. Trimming removed 6 bases from V and 4 bases from J; junction bases left unmatched: 4. The germline V gene has CDR1 MNHEY and CDR2 SVGAGI. Here the CDR3 reads CASRRGQGYEQYF. CDR3 sequence (DNA): TGTGCCAGCAGACGGGGACAGGGTTACGAGCAGTACTTC.

The chain is built from TRBV6-5 and TRBJ1-2; 10 bases agree with TRBD1. Unmatched junction bases numbered 8, after V lost 6 bases and J lost 4 bases. CDR3 size: 15 residues. Germline V gene sequence: CDR1 MNHEY, CDR2 SVGAGI. The CDR3 reads CASSRGDRGSYGYTF. The DNA for the CDR3 is TGTGCCAGCAGCCGGGGGGACAGGGGAAGCTATGGCTACACCTTC.

There are a few counts of this clone. V is TRBV28 and J is TRBJ2-3, with 8 bases aligning to TRBD1. Trimming took 8 bases from V and 6 from J; bases not matched to a gene: 7. The V gene's germline CDR1 is MDHEN and CDR2 SYDVKM. This CDR3 is 13 amino acids long. CDR3 protein: CASGTGGFDTQYF. The CDR3 nucleotides read TGTGCCAGCGGCACAGGGGGGTTCGATACGCAGTATTTT. The full variable domain, in which reference TRBV28 and TRBJ2-3 provide the parts outside the CDR3, is DVKVTQSSRYLVKRTGEKVFLECVQDMDHENMFWYRQDPGLGLRLIYFSYDVKMKEKGDIPEGYSVSREKKERFSLILESASTNQTSMYLCASGTGGFDTQYFGPGTRLTVL.

The J gene is TRBJ1-3, the V gene TRBV5-4; tentatively, D is TRBD1 (5 bases). V lost 5 bases and J 4 bases, leaving 10 bases between the germline ends. Germline values: CDR1 SGHNT, CDR2 YYREEE (reference sequence). The CDR3 runs 13 residues. The CDR3 bases are TGTGCCAGCAGTAGGGGCTTAGGAAACACCATATATTTT. This encodes CASSRGLGNTIYF.

This chain connects TRBV27 to TRBJ1-4; D might be TRBD1 (5 bases). Looked up from germline, CDR1 is MNHEY and CDR2 is SMNVEV (reference sequence). There are 15 residues in the CDR3. Trimming left V 2 bases short and J 5 bases short, with 12 bases between. As DNA, the CDR3 is TGTGCCAGCAGTTTAAGGCCAGGGCTGAATGAAAAACTGTTTTTT. Translated, it gives CASSLRPGLNEKLFF.

The V gene is TRBV2, the J gene TRBJ1-6, with TRBD1 matching 7 bases. Trimming removed 5 bases from V and 0 bases from J; junction bases left unmatched: 7. This CDR3 is built from 17 residues. Germline V gene data show CDR1 as SNHLY and CDR2 as FYNNEI. In nucleotides, the CDR3 is TGTGCCAGCAGTATCAAACAGGGGCCCTCCTATAATTCACCCCTCCACTTT. It translates to CASSIKQGPSYNSPLHF.

The chain is built from TRBV11-1 and TRBJ2-7; D is perhaps TRBD1 (6 bases). V was trimmed by 5 bases and J by 7 bases, leaving 12 bases between them. This CDR3 spans 12 amino acids. CDR1 and CDR2 from the germline V gene are SGHAT and FQDESV (reference sequence). CDR3 in amino acids: CASSPVGQEQYF. Here the CDR3 DNA reads TGTGCCAGCAGCCCCGTAGGACAGGAGCAGTACTTC.

The chain is built from TRBV25-1 and TRBJ1-1; D call uncertain. V was shortened by 6 bases and J by 1 base, with 6 bases between the two germline ends. The germline V gene has CDR1 MGHDK and CDR2 SYGVNS. The CDR3 length is 12 residues. For the CDR3, the DNA is TGTGCCAGCAGCAACAGGAACACTGAAGCTTTCTTT. Protein product: CASSNRNTEAFF.

This chain links TRBV28 with TRBJ1-1, with 8 bases that match TRBD1. This CDR3 is built from 14 residues. V shed 6 bases and J 3 bases; nucleotides not matched to a gene: 6. The germline gives CDR1 MDHEN, CDR2 SYDVKM. The chain's CDR3 is CASRAPGGHTEAFF. The CDR3 DNA reads TGTGCCAGCAGGGCCCCAGGGGGCCACACTGAAGCTTTCTTT.

The chain links TRBV5-1 to TRBJ2-7, with TRBD1 identical over 7 bases. The CDR3 is made up of 18 amino acids. V trimming: 1 base; J trimming: 9 bases; junction bases outside the gene matches: 22. Germline values: CDR1 SGHRS, CDR2 YFSETQ. DNA for the CDR3: TGCGCCAGCAGCTTGCGGGACAGAGGTACTGCAAGTCATGGGGGGCAGTACTTC. Its translation: CASSLRDRGTASHGGQYF.

There are a few counts of this clone. The gene calls are TRBV6-5 and TRBJ2-4; the match to TRBD1 covers 8 bases. The germline CDR1 and CDR2 sequences are MNHEY and SVGAGI. This CDR3 contains 14 residues. J lost 3 bases, V lost 4 bases, and 2 bases had no gene match. The CDR3 sequence is CASSSGGGKNIQYF. In DNA form, the CDR3 reads TGTGCCAGCAGTTCAGGGGGCGGCAAAAACATTCAGTACTTC.

CDR3 sequence: CASSWGVPSYNEQFF. The CDR3 DNA reads as TGTGCCAGCAGTTGGGGGGTCCCCTCCTACAATGAGCAGTTCTTC. V is TRBV27 and J is TRBJ2-1; maybe TRBD2 (6 bases). The germline V gene encodes CDR1 MNHEY and CDR2 SMNVEV (reference sequence). The V end was cut by 4 bases, the J end by 0 bases, with 10 bases between. This CDR3 has 15 residues.

This chain uses TRBV18 with TRBJ2-7, with D perhaps TRBD2 (6 bases). The germline V gene has CDR1 KGHSH and CDR2 LQKENI. The CDR3 has 15 amino acids. V lost 3 bases, J lost 2 bases, and 14 bases lay in between. For the CDR3, the DNA is TGTGCCAGCTCACCGGGAGGAGACGGAGCCTACGAGCAGTACTTC. This encodes CASSPGGDGAYEQYF.

The chain uses TRBV30 and TRBJ1-1; D is unclear. The V gene's germline CDR1 is GTSNPN and CDR2 SVGIG (reference sequence). CDR3 length equals 11 residues. Trimming shortened V by 2 bases and J by 5 bases, and 6 bases separated the two germline ends. CDR3 loop: CAWSWETEAFF. The DNA for the CDR3 is TGTGCCTGGAGTTGGGAGACTGAAGCTTTCTTT.

The chain recombines TRBV7-9 with TRBJ1-5, with 8 bases fitting TRBD1. Unmatched junction bases numbered 8, after V lost 1 base and J lost 9 bases. This CDR3 has 15 residues. CDR1 and CDR2 (germline): SEHNR, FQNEAQ (reference sequence). The CDR3 loop reads CASSLGTGKGRPQHF. For the CDR3, the DNA is TGTGCCAGCAGCTTAGGGACAGGGAAGGGTAGGCCCCAGCATTTT.

This clone has a handful of counts. The chain links TRBV7-2 to TRBJ2-7; TRBD1 matches at 10 bases. This CDR3 spans 17 amino acids. Germline lookup yields CDR1 SGHTA and CDR2 FQGNSA. J gave up 2 bases and V 4 bases, and 11 bases lay outside the gene matches. The CDR3 nucleotides read TGTGCCAGCAGCTCGTATAAGTCTGACAGGGGGCCCTACGAGCAGTACTTC. Protein product: CASSSYKSDRGPYEQYF.